Reported below is one T cell receptor (beta chain). This sample stems from a study of blood T cell repertoires in COVID-19. Study background: Acute-phase and convalescent COVID-19 samples originated in the United States, Italy and Spain. T cells, B-cell-depleted T cells, or PBMCs provided the cDNA or gDNA that served as material.

Per the germline V gene, CDR1 is SNHLY and CDR2 is FYNNEI. The CDR3 spans 15 residues. The V gene lost 3 bases and the J gene lost 4 bases, with 14 bases spanning the gap. In the authors' methods: Researchers report that nucleated cell counts were estimated from reference gene primer amplification. Profiling relied on immunoSEQ multiplex PCR, and the TCRdb table lists in-frame clones only, not all of them. V, J and clone size were drawn from that table, and D and trimming were deduced from the DNA. The sample shows a few hundred thousand clones, 85% of them seen only once. The receptor was derived from a woman under 30 with acute or convalescent COVID-19. The chain links TRBV2 to TRBJ2-3; tentative D call: TRBD1 (7 bases). The sequencing input was peripheral blood. In DNA, the CDR3 is TGTGCCAGCAGTGAGGCAGGGGGGAACCCAGATACGCAGTATTTT. Translated, it gives CASSEAGGNPDTQYF.